This TCR beta chain was recorded in a study of blood T cell repertoires in COVID-19. Study-wide context: Acute and convalescent COVID-19 specimens originated in the United States, Italy and Spain. T cells, B-cell-depleted T cells, or PBMCs provided the cDNA or gDNA that served as material.

The study assigned cohorts using participant-reported clinical history. Original data processing: Amplifying reference gene primers gave estimates of nucleated cell counts. Sequencing was performed with immunoSEQ multiplex PCR; in TCRdb, only in-frame clones are kept and a portion is missing. D and trimming come from the DNA, and the V and J calls and clone size come from that table. The top ten hold about 2% of the sample, which has approximately 450,000 clones, around 90% seen once. The CDR3 consists of 13 residues. V was pared by 3 bases and J by 3 bases, with 9 bases between. The chain joins TRBV12-3 or TRBV12-4 to TRBJ2-7; D not certain. The source material was PBMCs or T cells enriched from blood (not recorded which). The receptor was derived from a woman in her late teens or twenties with acute COVID-19. Here the CDR3 reads CASSFTDYYEQYF. In nucleotides, the CDR3 is TGTGCCAGCAGTTTTACAGATTACTACGAGCAGTACTTC.